Below are 24 T cell receptor beta chains sequenced from a single sample in a study of T cell clonality in common variable immunodeficiency. Assay used: immunoSEQ multiplex PCR; TCRdb lists only in-frame clones, some missing. The record shows 52,000 or so clones for this sample, with no singletons present. Sequencing was done on a sample of peripheral blood mononuclear cells. These receptors originate from a person aged 18 to 69 in good health.

This clone was seen at least ten times. One junction end disagrees with the germline gene, perhaps due to a read error. The read terminates 3 residues before the CDR3 end, so the remaining end is supplied by the germline J gene. The gene calls are TRBV4-2 and TRBJ2-3, with 15 bases aligning to TRBD2. The length of the CDR3 is 17 residues. CDR1 LGHNA and CDR2 YNFKEQ come from the germline V gene. This CDR3 reads CASSLGLAGGDTDTQYF. The sequenced part of the CDR3 DNA is TGCGCCAGCAGCCTCGGACTAGCGGGGGGGGATACAGATACG.

This clone was recorded at least ten times. The observed sequence ends 3 residues before the CDR3 terminus, with the missing tail filled in from the germline J gene. The chain recombines TRBV14 with TRBJ1-2, with TRBD1 matching over 8 bases. Germline V lookup: CDR1 SGHDN, CDR2 FVKESK. J was trimmed by 0 bases and V by 3 bases; bases with no gene match: 12. The CDR3 runs 18 residues. CDR3 sequence reads: CASSQWDRRIIPNYGYTF. The part of the CDR3 DNA that was read is TGTGCCAGCAGCCAGTGGGACAGGCGAATAATTCCTAACTATGGC.

This clone has ten or more counts. The observed sequence ends 3 residues before the CDR3 terminus, with the missing tail filled in from the germline J gene. The chain recombines TRBV5-1 with TRBJ1-3; TRBD1 matches 9 bases. This CDR3 region has 15 residues. With V trimmed by 0 bases and J by 4 bases, 2 bases remained unmatched. Germline V CDR1 and CDR2: SGHRS, YFSETQ. The DNA read from the CDR3 is TGCGCCAGCAGCTTGGCCGGGACAGGGGGAAACACC. Translation gives CASSLAGTGGNT. The complete CDR3 reads CASSLAGTGGNTIYF.

The sample holds many counts of this clone. The CDR3 end is not reached by the read, which stops 3 residues before it; the germline J gene fills it in. The rearrangement joins TRBV5-6 to TRBJ1-6; no clear D gene. Germline assignment: CDR1 SGHDT and CDR2 YYEEEE. This CDR3 spans 15 amino acids. Trimming pared 2 bases from V and 7 bases from J, leaving 13 bases between. The CDR3 reads CASSFLQSGNSPLHF. The part of the CDR3 DNA that was read is TGTGCCAGCAGCTTTCTCCAATCGGGGAATTCACCC. Drawing the rest from reference TRBV5-6 and TRBJ1-6, the complete variable domain is DAGVTQSPTHLIKTRGQQVTLRCSPKSGHDTVSWYQQALGQGPQFIFQYYEEEERQRGNFPDRFSGHQFPNYSSELNVNALLLGDSALYLCASSFLQSGNSPLHFGNGTRLTVT.

This clone appeared many times. The sequence runs out 3 residues before the end of the CDR3; the remainder is reconstructed from the germline J gene. V and J are TRBV20-1 and TRBJ2-3; 10 nucleotides match TRBD2. The J segment lost 2 bases and the V segment lost 5 bases, leaving 7 bases of the junction unmatched. Germline-derived CDR1 and CDR2 are DFQATT and SNEGSKA (reference sequence). The CDR3 has 15 amino acids. CDR3 residues: CSAYSGRDNTDTQYF. The CDR3 DNA, read in part, is TGCAGTGCTTACAGCGGGAGGGATAACACAGATACG.

This clone was seen repeatedly, ten times or more. Read coverage stops 3 residues before the CDR3 terminus; the germline J gene supplies the remainder. The chain combines TRBV7-9 with TRBJ2-3, with TRBD2 matching over 9 bases. Looked up from germline, CDR1 is SEHNR and CDR2 is FQNEAQ (reference sequence). This CDR3 comprises 15 residues. Trimming took 5 bases from V and 5 from J; bases not matched to a gene: 8. The CDR3 reads CASSLFSTSGDTQYF. The sequenced part of the CDR3 DNA is TGTGCCAGCAGCCTGTTCTCGACTAGCGGAGATACG. The variable domain in full, completed from reference TRBV7-9 and TRBJ2-3, reads DTGVSQNPRHKITKRGQNVTFRCDPISEHNRLYWYRQTLGQGPEFLTYFQNEAQLEKSRLLSDRFSAERPKGSFSTLEIQRTEQGDSAMYLCASSLFSTSGDTQYFGPGTRLTVL.

By sample fraction, this clone is medium-sized. The sequence runs out 3 residues before the end of the CDR3; the remainder is reconstructed from the germline J gene. Other DNA sequences in the sample encode the same CDR3. The genes are TRBV6-1 and TRBJ2-5, with 12 bases matching TRBD2. The ends lost 2 bases at V and 2 bases at J; junction bases unmatched: 0. This CDR3 comprises 15 residues. Germline CDR1 reads MNHNS; CDR2 reads SASEGT. The CDR3: CASSELAGGQETQYF. The sequenced part of the CDR3 DNA is TGTGCCAGCAGTGAACTAGCGGGGGGGCAAGAGACC.

This clone was picked up many times. The read halts 3 residues ahead of the CDR3 end, with the missing end drawn from the germline J gene. This chain connects TRBV20-1 to TRBJ2-5; 11 positions match TRBD2. The germline V gene has CDR1 DFQATT and CDR2 SNEGSKA (reference sequence). V lost 6 bases to trimming and J lost 5 bases; unmatched junction nucleotides: 8. The CDR3 runs to 14 residues. CDR3 in amino acids: CSAHIAGGRETQYF. Incomplete CDR3 DNA: TGCAGTGCCCATATAGCGGGAGGGCGGGAGACC.

Ten or more counts support this clone. The sequenced fragment ends 3 residues before the CDR3 boundary, so the rest is inferred from the germline J gene. This chain joins TRBV6-1 and TRBJ2-3, with 8 bases fitting TRBD2. Per germline, CDR1 MNHNS and CDR2 SASEGT. V gave up 0 bases and J gave up 7 bases; unmatched junction bases: 9. CDR3 length equals 16 residues. CDR3 sequence reads: CASSEARQRGSNTQYF. Partial CDR3 DNA: TGTGCCAGCAGTGAAGCTCGCCAGCGGGGGTCAAATACG.

There are many counts of this clone. The read halts 3 residues ahead of the CDR3 end, with the missing end drawn from the germline J gene. The J gene is TRBJ1-4, the V gene TRBV4-1; D call uncertain. CDR3 length equals 15 residues. V gave up 0 bases and J gave up 2 bases, with 7 bases separating them. Per the germline V gene, CDR1 is MGHRA and CDR2 is YSYEKL. This chain's CDR3 is CASSQEVGTNEKLFF. The CDR3 DNA, read in part, is TGCGCCAGCAGCCAAGAAGTAGGGACTAATGAAAAA.

This clone was counted at least ten times. From the germline J gene comes the end of the CDR3, since the read stops 3 residues before it. This chain connects TRBV2 to TRBJ2-3; TRBD2 aligns across 15 bases. Germline trimming cut 6 bases from V and 5 bases from J; bases unmatched to any gene: 6. CDR3 length equals 16 residues. The germline V gene has CDR1 SNHLY and CDR2 FYNNEI. CDR3 sequence reads: CASRRTSGRVEDTQYF. The covered CDR3 bases are TGTGCCAGCAGACGGACTAGCGGGAGGGTTGAAGATACG.

This clone showed up many times. The CDR3 end is not reached by the read, which stops 3 residues before it; the germline J gene fills it in. The chain couples TRBV27 to TRBJ2-7, with 10 bases identical to TRBD2. This CDR3 spans 16 amino acids. V dropped 9 bases and J dropped 5; count of bases not matched to a gene: 16. Germline loops: CDR1 MNHEY, CDR2 SMNVEV (reference sequence). The covered CDR3 bases are TGTGCCAGTCCGTCCGCGGGGCTAGCGGGAGAGAACGAG. Its translation is CASPSAGLAGENE. The entire CDR3 protein reads CASPSAGLAGENEQYF.

This clone was counted ten times or more. The read is 3 residues too short to cover the CDR3 end, so that end is filled in from the germline J gene. The chain is built from TRBV20-1 and TRBJ2-7; D may be TRBD2 (6 bases). The germline CDR1 and CDR2 sequences are DFQATT and SNEGSKA (reference sequence). Trimming cost V 1 base and J 3 bases, with 16 bases left between them. The CDR3 totals 15 residues. The CDR3 DNA, read in part, is TGCAGTGCTAGAGGTCTCGGCGGGACTCTCTACGAG. Encoded protein: CSARGLGGTLYE. The full CDR3 reads CSARGLGGTLYEQYF.

Many counts were recorded for this clone. Read data end 3 residues before the CDR3 end; the end is taken from the germline J gene. V gene TRBV20-1 combines with J gene TRBJ1-2; perhaps TRBD1 as D (5 bases). This CDR3 contains 14 residues. CDR1 is DFQATT and CDR2 is SNEGSKA in the germline V gene (reference sequence). CDR3 DNA (partial): TGCAGTGCTGGGAGGGGCGGACGCCGGGAGACC. This codes for CSAGRGGRRET. The full CDR3 protein reads CSAGRGGRRETYTF.

In regard to this clone: The observed sequence ends 3 residues before the CDR3 terminus, with the missing tail filled in from the germline J gene. J is TRBJ1-1 and V is TRBV7-2, with D possibly matching TRBD1 (5 bases). This CDR3 has 14 residues. V was pared by 3 bases and J by 3 bases, with 11 bases between. The germline V gene has CDR1 SGHTA and CDR2 FQGNSA. The part of the CDR3 DNA that was read is TGTGCCAGCAGCTTCTGGGGGGAGTACACTGAA. Residues: CASSFWGEYTE. In full, the CDR3 is CASSFWGEYTEAFF.

This clone was detected ten times or more. Coverage ceases 3 residues before the CDR3 finishes, and the germline J gene fills in the end. This rearrangement joins TRBV6-2 or TRBV6-3 to TRBJ1-6; TRBD1 agrees at 7 bases. This CDR3 contains 15 residues. Germline loops: CDR1 MNHEY, CDR2 SVGEGT. V shed 4 bases and J 6 bases; nucleotides not matched to a gene: 6. CDR3 bases read: TGTGCCAGCAGTTTCGGACAGGTGGTTAATTCACCC. Protein: CASSFGQVVNSP. The whole CDR3 is CASSFGQVVNSPLHF.

As for this clone: A much larger clone sits a single nucleotide away, making a read error possible. The read finishes 3 residues shy of the CDR3 end, and the germline J gene is used to complete it. The V call is TRBV6-1, the J call TRBJ2-3; no firm D call. CDR1 is MNHNS, CDR2 SASEGT, per germline. The CDR3 is made up of 14 amino acids. CDR3 sequence reads: CASSERYSNQPQYF. CDR3 DNA (partial): TGTGCCAGCAGTGAAAGGTATAGCAATCAGCCG.

Ten or more counts support this clone. The CDR3 goes on 3 residues after the read ends, and that part is filled in from the germline J gene. This sequence joins TRBV20-1 and TRBJ1-2; D possibly corresponds to TRBD1 (6 bases). In germline, CDR1 is DFQATT, CDR2 SNEGSKA (reference sequence). The length of the CDR3 is 14 residues. Trimming took off 6 bases at V and 4 bases at J, with 18 bases between the two ends. CDR3 bases read: TGCAGTGCCCCCTCCGCGGACAGAGCCTATGGC. This gives the protein CSAPSADRAYG. The full CDR3 reads CSAPSADRAYGYTF.

This clone was counted ten times or more. The sequence runs out 3 residues before the end of the CDR3; the remainder is reconstructed from the germline J gene. V usage is TRBV10-3 and J usage is TRBJ2-7; D remains ambiguous. Per germline, CDR1 ENHRY and CDR2 SYGVKD. This CDR3 contains 12 residues. V shed 8 bases and J shed 3 bases, with 11 bases lying between them. This chain's CDR3 is CAISTLIYEQYF. CDR3 DNA (partial): TGTGCCATCTCTACCCTTATCTACGAG.

This clone was observed many times. The sequenced fragment ends 3 residues before the CDR3 boundary, so the rest is inferred from the germline J gene. The chain joins TRBV6-2 or TRBV6-3 to TRBJ2-3, with TRBD2 matching 11 bases. The CDR3 has 14 residues. Germline loops: CDR1 MNHEY, CDR2 SVGEGT. V gave up 6 bases and J gave up 4 bases; unmatched junction bases: 3. The CDR3 loop reads CASRYSGGADTQYF. CDR3 DNA (partial): TGTGCCAGCAGATATAGCGGGGGGGCAGATACG.

This clone has at least ten counts. The CDR3 here is CASSLAGNADTEAFF. CDR3 bases read: TGCGCCAGCAGCTTGGCAGGGAACGCGGACACTGAA. The chain uses TRBV5-1 and TRBJ1-1, with D possibly being TRBD1 (5 bases). Sequencing ends 3 residues short of the CDR3 end; the germline J gene provides the rest. The CDR3 runs to 15 residues. Looked up from germline, CDR1 is SGHRS and CDR2 is YFSETQ. Between the trimmed V and J ends, which lost 0 bases and 3 bases, there was a span of 12 bases.

This clone was counted ten times or more. The sequenced fragment ends 3 residues before the CDR3 boundary, so the rest is inferred from the germline J gene. J is TRBJ1-2 and V is TRBV2; 7 bases fit TRBD1. The germline CDR1 and CDR2 sequences are SNHLY and FYNNEI. The CDR3 contains 17 residues. Trimming took 4 bases from V and 2 from J; bases not matched to a gene: 13. The chain's CDR3 is CASSGEGKEGGNYGYTF. The CDR3 bases that were read are TGTGCCAGCAGTGGAGAGGGGAAGGAAGGGGGCAACTATGGC.

This clone was recorded at least ten times. The read stops 3 residues short of the end of the CDR3; the missing end is completed from the germline J gene. The chain combines TRBV6-2 or TRBV6-3 with TRBJ2-5, with TRBD1 matching over 7 bases. The CDR3 has 13 residues. The J segment lost 4 bases and the V segment lost 6 bases, leaving 5 bases of the junction unmatched. Per germline, CDR1 MNHEY and CDR2 SVGEGT. CDR3 bases read: TGTGCCAGCAGCCCCGGGACAGTAGAGACC. Amino acids: CASSPGTVET. The CDR3 in full is CASSPGTVETQYF.

A few counts support this clone. The CDR3 sequence: CASSPDTFGETQYF. The DNA read from the CDR3 is TGTGCCAGCAGCCCGGACACCTTCGGGGAGACC. The V gene is TRBV5-8, the J gene TRBJ2-5, with D perhaps TRBD1 (5 bases). The CDR3 end falls 3 residues outside the read, so it is completed with the germline J gene. The germline CDR1 and CDR2 sequences are SGHTS and YDEGEE. Trimming cost V 4 bases and J 5 bases, with 15 bases left between them. The CDR3 totals 14 residues.